This TCR beta chain was sequenced in a study of blood T cell repertoires in COVID-19. Study-wide context: Material from acute and convalescent COVID-19 was sourced from the United States, Italy and Spain.

Trimming removed 0 bases from V and 5 bases from J, with 16 bases in between. CDR3 length: 16 residues. Germline V gives CDR1 LGHNA, CDR2 YNFKEQ. Authors' methods: For nucleated cells, counts were estimated from reference gene primer amplification. Sequencing used immunoSEQ multiplex PCR; TCRdb keeps in-frame clones, though not all of them. D and trimming were read from the DNA, whereas the V and J calls and clone size are those reported in that table. Among some 97,000 clones listed, about 77% were seen once. This clonotype was obtained from a man between 65 and 85 years old with active or convalescent COVID-19. Sample: peripheral blood. The V and J genes are TRBV4-2 and TRBJ2-5; a weak D match, TRBD2 (6 bases). Here the CDR3 DNA reads TGTGCCAGCAGCCAAGATATAGGCCGGGGGTGGGAGACCCAGTACTTC. This codes for CASSQDIGRGWETQYF.